One sample yielded the 9 T cell receptor beta chains listed below, sequenced in a study of cytomegalovirus exposure and HLA in healthy donors. PCR primers comprised 60 Vbeta and 13 Jbeta primers. TCRdb's copy holds only in-frame clones and misses some; the assay was immunoSEQ multiplex PCR. The sample records about 190,000 clones, more than 75% being singletons. Sequencing input: PBMCs. All receptors come from a woman aged 18-29 years in good health and CMV-seronegative.

This sequence joins TRBV6-4 and TRBJ2-2; D possibly corresponds to TRBD2 (5 bases). The CDR3 consists of 13 residues. The V gene's germline CDR1 is MRHNA and CDR2 SNTAGT. The V and J ends lost 2 bases and 6 bases respectively, with 7 bases between them. The CDR3 DNA reads TGTGCCAGCAGTGACGTGGGAGCCGGGGAGCTGTTTTTT. This gives the protein CASSDVGAGELFF.

In this sample, this clone turned up once. V is TRBV7-2 and J is TRBJ1-2; no reliable D call. The CDR3 has 14 residues. Trimming removed 0 bases at V and 7 bases at J, with 12 bases between. The germline gives CDR1 SGHTA, CDR2 FQGNSA. CDR3 in DNA: TGTGCCAGCAGCTTAGCCCGGGTTTCGGCTGGCTACACCTTC. Amino acid sequence: CASSLARVSAGYTF. Full variable domain (missing parts from reference TRBV7-2 and TRBJ1-2): GAGVSQSPSNKVTEKGKDVELRCDPISGHTALYWYRQSLGQGLEFLIYFQGNSAPDKSGLPSDRFSAERTGGSVSTLTIQRTQQEDSAVYLCASSLARVSAGYTFGSGTRLTVV.

In its sample, this clone was seen a few times. The V call is TRBV7-3, the J call TRBJ1-1; D not certain. Germline CDR1 and CDR2: SGHTA and FQGTGA. The CDR3 is 13 residues long. V was trimmed by 2 bases and J by 3 bases, leaving 7 bases between them. The CDR3 region has the DNA TGTGCCAGCAGCTTAGAGCCTGACACTGAAGCTTTCTTT. This gives the protein CASSLEPDTEAFF.

CDR3 protein: CASSARPGQPQETQYF. The DNA of the CDR3 is TGTGCCAGCAGCGCTCGCCCGGGACAGCCTCAAGAGACCCAGTACTTC. V is TRBV11-2 and J is TRBJ2-5, with 7 nucleotides matching TRBD1. Germline CDR1 and CDR2: SGHAT and FQNNGV. After removal of 5 bases from V and 2 bases from J, the junction contained 11 bases not matched to a gene. The CDR3 sequence is 16 residues long.

V and J are TRBV7-6 and TRBJ2-1, with 7 bases that match TRBD2. J lost 5 bases, V lost 5 bases, and 12 bases had no gene match. Germline values: CDR1 SGHVS, CDR2 FNYEAQ. This CDR3 is built from 16 residues. The CDR3: CASSKPAGSLNNEQFF. The CDR3 DNA is TGTGCCAGCAGCAAGCCAGCGGGGAGTCTAAACAATGAGCAGTTCTTC.

The CDR3 sequence: CASLDRLSNTGELFF. The CDR3 DNA follows: TGTGCCAGCCTGGACAGGTTGTCGAACACCGGGGAGCTGTTTTTT. The chain joins TRBV27 to TRBJ2-2; 7 bases agree with TRBD1. The germline gives CDR1 MNHEY, CDR2 SMNVEV (reference sequence). There are 15 residues in the CDR3. V was clipped by 8 bases and J by 0 bases; unmatched bases: 6.

This clone was counted once. CDR3: CASSYVGAGGELFF. The CDR3, as DNA: TGTGCCAGCAGTTACGTGGGGGCGGGCGGGGAGCTGTTTTTT. The chain recombines TRBV6-5 with TRBJ2-2; a possible D gene is TRBD1 (6 bases). Germline loops: CDR1 MNHEY, CDR2 SVGAGI. V was pared by 2 bases and J by 7 bases, with 11 bases between. The CDR3 totals 14 residues.

This chain joins TRBV5-1 and TRBJ2-2; 7 bases agree with TRBD2. The CDR3 is 16 amino acids. V shed 0 bases, J shed 4 bases, and the junction held 6 bases outside the gene matches. Germline V lookup: CDR1 SGHRS, CDR2 YFSETQ. CDR3 loop: CASSLVSGRATGELFF. The CDR3 nucleotides read TGCGCCAGCAGCTTGGTTAGCGGGCGGGCCACCGGGGAGCTGTTTTTT.

The chain uses TRBV2 and TRBJ2-1; 8 bases are a match to TRBD2. The germline CDR1 and CDR2 sequences are SNHLY and FYNNEI. The ends lost 2 bases at V and 5 bases at J; junction bases unmatched: 5. The CDR3 sequence is 15 residues long. The CDR3 loop reads CASSEQLAGNNEQFF. The CDR3 coding sequence is TGTGCCAGCAGTGAACAGCTAGCGGGTAACAATGAGCAGTTCTTC.